The following is a TCR beta chain sequence with its context. Its target is not known. V was shortened by 2 bases and J by 1 base, with 8 bases between the two germline ends. CDR3 length equals 14 residues. Germline lookup yields CDR1 MGHRA and CDR2 YSYEKL. Method: immunoSEQ multiplex PCR; TCRdb's copy keeps in-frame clones and lacks some. Among 35,000 to 50,000 clones listed, more than 75% were seen once. The data originate from a study of OX40 agonist ivuxolimab in advanced cancers. Across the whole study: Each dose-escalation patient presented with hepatocellular carcinoma, melanoma, renal cell or head and neck cancer.

General study results and limits: Circulating CD4+ and CD8+ T cells showed clonal expansion by week 6 at 0.1 to 3.0 mg/kg.

Patients had blood sampled at baseline and again on cycle 4 day 1 and cycle 7 day 1. The source is an adult with an advanced solid tumor such as melanoma, head and neck, liver or kidney cancer. The material sequenced was CD4+ or CD8+ T cells sorted from blood, taken in a trial of the OX40 agonist ivuxolimab. This chain connects TRBV4-1 to TRBJ1-1; D is uncertain. CDR3 DNA sequence: TGCGCCAGCAGCCAAAGGGCTTCGAACACTGAAGCTTTCTTT. As protein: CASSQRASNTEAFF.